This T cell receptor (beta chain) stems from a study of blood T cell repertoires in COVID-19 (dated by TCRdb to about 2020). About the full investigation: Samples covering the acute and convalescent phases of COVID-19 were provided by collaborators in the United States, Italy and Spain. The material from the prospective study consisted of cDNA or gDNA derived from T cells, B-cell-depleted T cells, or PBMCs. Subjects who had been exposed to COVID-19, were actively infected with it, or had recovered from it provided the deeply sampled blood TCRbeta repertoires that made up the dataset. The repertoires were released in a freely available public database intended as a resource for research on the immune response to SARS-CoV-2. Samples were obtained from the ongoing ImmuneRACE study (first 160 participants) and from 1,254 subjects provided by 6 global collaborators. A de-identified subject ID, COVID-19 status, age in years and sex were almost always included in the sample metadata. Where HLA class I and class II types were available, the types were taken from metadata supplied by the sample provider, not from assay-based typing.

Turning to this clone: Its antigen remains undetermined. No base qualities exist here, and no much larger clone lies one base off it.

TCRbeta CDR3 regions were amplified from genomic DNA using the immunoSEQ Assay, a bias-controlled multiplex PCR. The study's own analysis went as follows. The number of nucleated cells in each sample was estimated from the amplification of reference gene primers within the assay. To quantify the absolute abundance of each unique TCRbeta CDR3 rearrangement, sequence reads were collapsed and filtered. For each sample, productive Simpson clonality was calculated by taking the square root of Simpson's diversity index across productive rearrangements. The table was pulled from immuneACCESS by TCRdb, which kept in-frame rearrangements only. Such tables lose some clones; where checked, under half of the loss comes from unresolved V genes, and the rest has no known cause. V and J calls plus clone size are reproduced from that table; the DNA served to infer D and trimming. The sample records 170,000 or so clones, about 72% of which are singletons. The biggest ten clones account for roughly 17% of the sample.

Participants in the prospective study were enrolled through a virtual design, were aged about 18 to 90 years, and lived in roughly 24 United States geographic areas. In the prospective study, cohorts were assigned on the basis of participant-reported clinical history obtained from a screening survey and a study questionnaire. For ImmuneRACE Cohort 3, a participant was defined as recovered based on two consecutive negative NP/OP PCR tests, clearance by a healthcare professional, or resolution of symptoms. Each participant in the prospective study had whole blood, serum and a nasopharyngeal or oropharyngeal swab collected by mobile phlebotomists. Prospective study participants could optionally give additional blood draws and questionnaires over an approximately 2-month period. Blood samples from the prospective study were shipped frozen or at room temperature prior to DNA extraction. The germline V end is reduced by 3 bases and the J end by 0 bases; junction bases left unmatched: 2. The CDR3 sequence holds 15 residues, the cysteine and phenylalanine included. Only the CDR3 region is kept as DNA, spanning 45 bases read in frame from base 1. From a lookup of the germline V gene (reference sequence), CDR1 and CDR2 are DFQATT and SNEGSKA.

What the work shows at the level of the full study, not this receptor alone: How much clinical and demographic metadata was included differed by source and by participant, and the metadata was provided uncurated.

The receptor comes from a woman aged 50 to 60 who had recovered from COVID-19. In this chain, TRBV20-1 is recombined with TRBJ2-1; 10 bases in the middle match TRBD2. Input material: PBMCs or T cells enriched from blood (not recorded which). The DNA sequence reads TGCAGTGCTAGTAAGCGGGAGGGCTCCTACAATGAGCAGTTCTTC. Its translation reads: CSASKREGSYNEQFF.